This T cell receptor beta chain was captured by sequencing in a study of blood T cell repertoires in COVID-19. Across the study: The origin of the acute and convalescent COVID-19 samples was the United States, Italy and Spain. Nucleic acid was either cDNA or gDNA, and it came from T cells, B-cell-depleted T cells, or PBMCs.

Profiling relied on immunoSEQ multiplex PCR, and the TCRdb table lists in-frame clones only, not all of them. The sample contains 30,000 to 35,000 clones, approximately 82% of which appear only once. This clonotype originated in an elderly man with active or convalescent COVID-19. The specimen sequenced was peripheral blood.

The CDR3 DNA reads as TGTGCCAGCAGTACTAGGGAGCAGTTCTTC. It translates to CASSTREQFF. The rearrangement uses TRBV6-5 and TRBJ2-1; D may be TRBD2 (5 bases). This CDR3 contains 10 residues. Germline assignment: CDR1 MNHEY and CDR2 SVGAGI. V lost 5 bases and J 10 bases, leaving 6 bases between the germline ends.